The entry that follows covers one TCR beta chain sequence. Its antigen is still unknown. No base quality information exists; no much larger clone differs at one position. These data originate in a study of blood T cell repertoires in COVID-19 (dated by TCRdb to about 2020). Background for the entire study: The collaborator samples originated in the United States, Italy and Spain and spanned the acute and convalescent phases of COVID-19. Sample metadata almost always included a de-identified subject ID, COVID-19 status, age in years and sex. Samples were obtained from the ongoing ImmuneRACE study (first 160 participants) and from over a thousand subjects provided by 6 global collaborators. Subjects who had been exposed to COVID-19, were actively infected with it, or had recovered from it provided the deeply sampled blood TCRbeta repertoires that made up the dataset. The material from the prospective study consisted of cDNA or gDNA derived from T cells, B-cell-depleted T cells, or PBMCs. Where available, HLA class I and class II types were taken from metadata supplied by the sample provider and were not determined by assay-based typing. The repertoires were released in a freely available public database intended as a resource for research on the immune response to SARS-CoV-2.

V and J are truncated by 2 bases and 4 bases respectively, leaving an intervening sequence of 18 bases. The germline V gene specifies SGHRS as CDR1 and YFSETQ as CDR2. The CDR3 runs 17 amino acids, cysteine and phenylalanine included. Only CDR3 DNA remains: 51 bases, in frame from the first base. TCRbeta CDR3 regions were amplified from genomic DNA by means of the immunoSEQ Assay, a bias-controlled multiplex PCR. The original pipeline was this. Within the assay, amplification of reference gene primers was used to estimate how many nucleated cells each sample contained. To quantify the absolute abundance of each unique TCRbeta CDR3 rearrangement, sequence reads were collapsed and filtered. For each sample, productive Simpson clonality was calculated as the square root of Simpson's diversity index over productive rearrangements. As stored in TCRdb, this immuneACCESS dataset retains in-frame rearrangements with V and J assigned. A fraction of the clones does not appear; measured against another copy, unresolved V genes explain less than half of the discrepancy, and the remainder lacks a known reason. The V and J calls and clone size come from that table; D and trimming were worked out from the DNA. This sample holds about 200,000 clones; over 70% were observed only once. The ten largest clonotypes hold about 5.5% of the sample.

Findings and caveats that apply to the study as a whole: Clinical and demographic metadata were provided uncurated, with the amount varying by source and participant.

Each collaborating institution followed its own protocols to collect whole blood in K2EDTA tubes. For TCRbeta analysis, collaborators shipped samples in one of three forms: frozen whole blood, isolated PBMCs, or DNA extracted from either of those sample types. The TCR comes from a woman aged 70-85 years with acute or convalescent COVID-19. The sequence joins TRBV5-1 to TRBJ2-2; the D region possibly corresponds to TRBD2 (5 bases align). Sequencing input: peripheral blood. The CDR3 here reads CASSFGGTRRSTGELFF. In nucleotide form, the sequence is TGCGCCAGCAGCTTTGGAGGAACGCGTCGTAGCACCGGGGAGCTGTTTTTT.